This T cell receptor beta chain was recorded in a study of T cells after yellow fever vaccination. This CDR3 is 16 amino acids long. Germline CDR1 and CDR2: MGHRA and YSYEKL. V was cut by 0 bases and J by 0 bases, with 9 bases left in between. Via MiXCR, TCRdb re-called the 5' RACE reads, giving one row per CDR3 protein. The sample lists approximately 300,000 distinct CDR3 sequences; roughly 10% were seen once. This clonotype was detected a few times. The material sequenced was CD4+ T cells sorted from PBMCs, taken 45 days after the yellow fever booster vaccination. The clonotype originates from a man younger than 35 who received the YFV17D yellow fever vaccine. V usage is TRBV4-1 and J usage is TRBJ1-5; D gene ambiguous. CDR3 bases: TGCGCCAGCAGCCAAGAGGTCGGTCGTAGCAATCAGCCCCAGCATTTT. Translated: CASSQEVGRSNQPQHF.